Reported below is one T cell receptor (beta chain). Its specificity is not known. A sample-barcoded 5' primer and a J-beta primer mix were used in a second PCR of roughly 7 to 11 cycles. TCRdb re-analysed the 5' RACE reads in MiXCR, keeping a single row per CDR3 protein. The sample holds 1.8 million or so distinct CDR3 sequences; 39% are singletons and the top ten take about 21%. This entry comes from a study of blood T cells in healthy people across ages. Notes on the study in general: Age brought a roughly linear fall in TCR beta diversity measured per million T cells.

This receptor was identified in a human donor in good health. The specimen sequenced was blood.

As DNA, the CDR3 is TGTGCCAGCAGGCAGGGGGCGAGCAATCAGCCCCAGCATTTT. It codes for CASRQGASNQPQHF. The chain employs TRBV2 and TRBJ1-5; TRBD1 matches at 8 bases. Germline V gene lookup returns CDR1 SNHLY and CDR2 FYNNEI. CDR3 size: 14 residues. The J segment lost 1 base and the V segment lost 6 bases, leaving 2 bases of the junction unmatched.